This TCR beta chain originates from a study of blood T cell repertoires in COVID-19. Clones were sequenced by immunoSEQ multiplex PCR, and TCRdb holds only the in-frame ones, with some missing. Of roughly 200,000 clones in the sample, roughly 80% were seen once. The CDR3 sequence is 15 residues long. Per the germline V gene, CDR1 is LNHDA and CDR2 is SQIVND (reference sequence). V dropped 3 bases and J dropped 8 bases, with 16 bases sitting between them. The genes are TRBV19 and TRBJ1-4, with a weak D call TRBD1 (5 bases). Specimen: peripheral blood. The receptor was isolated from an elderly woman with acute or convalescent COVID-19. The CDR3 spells CASSIYRSSPEKLFF. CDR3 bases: TGTGCCAGTAGTATTTACAGGTCCTCACCCGAAAAACTGTTTTTT.